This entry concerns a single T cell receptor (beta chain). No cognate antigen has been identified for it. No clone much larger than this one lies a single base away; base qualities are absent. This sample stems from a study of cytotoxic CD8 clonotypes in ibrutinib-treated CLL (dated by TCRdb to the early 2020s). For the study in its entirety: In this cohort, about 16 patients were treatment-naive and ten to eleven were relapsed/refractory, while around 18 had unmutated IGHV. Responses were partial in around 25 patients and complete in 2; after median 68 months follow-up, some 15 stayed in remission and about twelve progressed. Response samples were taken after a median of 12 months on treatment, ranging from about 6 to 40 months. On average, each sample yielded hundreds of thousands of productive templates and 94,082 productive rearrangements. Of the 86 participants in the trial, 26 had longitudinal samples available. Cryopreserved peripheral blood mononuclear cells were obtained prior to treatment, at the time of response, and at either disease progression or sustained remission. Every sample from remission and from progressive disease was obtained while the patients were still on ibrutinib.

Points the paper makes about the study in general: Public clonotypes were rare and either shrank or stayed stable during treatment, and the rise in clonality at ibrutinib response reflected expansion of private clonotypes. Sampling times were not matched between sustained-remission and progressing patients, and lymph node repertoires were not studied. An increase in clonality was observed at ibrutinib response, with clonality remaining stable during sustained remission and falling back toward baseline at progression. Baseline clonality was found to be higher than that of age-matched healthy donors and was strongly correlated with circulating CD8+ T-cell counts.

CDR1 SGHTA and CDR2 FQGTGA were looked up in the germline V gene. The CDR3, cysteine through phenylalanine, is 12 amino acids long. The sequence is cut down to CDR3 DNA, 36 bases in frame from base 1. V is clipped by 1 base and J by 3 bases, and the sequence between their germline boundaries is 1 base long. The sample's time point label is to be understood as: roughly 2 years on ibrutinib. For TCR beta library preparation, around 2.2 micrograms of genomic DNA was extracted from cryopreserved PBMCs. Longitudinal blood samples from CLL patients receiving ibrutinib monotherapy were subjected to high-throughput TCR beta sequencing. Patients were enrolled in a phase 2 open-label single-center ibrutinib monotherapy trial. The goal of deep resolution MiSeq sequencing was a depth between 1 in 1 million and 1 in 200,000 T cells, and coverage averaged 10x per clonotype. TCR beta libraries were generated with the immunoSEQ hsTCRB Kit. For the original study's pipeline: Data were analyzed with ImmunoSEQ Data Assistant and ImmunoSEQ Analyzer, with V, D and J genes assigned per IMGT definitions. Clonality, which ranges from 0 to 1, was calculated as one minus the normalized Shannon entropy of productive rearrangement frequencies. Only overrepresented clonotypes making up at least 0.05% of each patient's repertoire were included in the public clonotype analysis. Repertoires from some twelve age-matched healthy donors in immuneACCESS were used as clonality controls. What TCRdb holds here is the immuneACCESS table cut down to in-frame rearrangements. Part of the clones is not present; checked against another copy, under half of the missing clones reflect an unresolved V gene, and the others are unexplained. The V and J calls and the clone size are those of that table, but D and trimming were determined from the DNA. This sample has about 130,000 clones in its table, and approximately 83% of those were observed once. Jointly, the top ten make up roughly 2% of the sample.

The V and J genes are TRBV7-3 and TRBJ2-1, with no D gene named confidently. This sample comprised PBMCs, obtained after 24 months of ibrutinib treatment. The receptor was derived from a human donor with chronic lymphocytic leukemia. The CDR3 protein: CASSLIYNEQFF. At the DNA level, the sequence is TGTGCCAGCAGCTTAATCTACAATGAGCAGTTCTTC.